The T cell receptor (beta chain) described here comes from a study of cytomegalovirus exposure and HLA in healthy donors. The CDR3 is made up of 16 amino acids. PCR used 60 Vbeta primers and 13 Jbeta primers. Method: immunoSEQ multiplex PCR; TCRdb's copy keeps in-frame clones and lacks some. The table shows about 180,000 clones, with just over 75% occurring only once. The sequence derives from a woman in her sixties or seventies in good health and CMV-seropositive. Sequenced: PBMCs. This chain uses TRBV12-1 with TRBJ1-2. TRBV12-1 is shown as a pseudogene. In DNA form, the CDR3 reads TGTGCCAGCAGCTTTTTACCTATGAGGCTCGGCTATGGCTACACCTTC. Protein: CASSFLPMRLGYGYTF.